The 12 T cell receptor beta chains below were found in one sample sequenced in a study of shared clonotypes between healthy human individuals (dated by TCRdb to the early 2020s). CD8 naive samples were obtained by positive selection for CCR7 among CD45RO-negative cells, yielding a CD45RA+CCR7+ population from which TemRA cells were excluded. The method behind the library was the immunoSEQ multiplex PCR assay. The table comes from immuneACCESS by way of TCRdb, which keeps in-frame sequences with V and J called. Part of the clones is missing from these tables; in studies checked, under half for an unresolved V gene and the rest for unknown reasons. The sample has hundreds of thousands of clones on record, around 96% of them singletons. Less than 0.25% of the sample belongs to the ten largest clones. Sequenced input: naive CD8+ T cells sorted from blood. The cell subset or site tag for this specimen amounts to: CD45RA+CCR7+. These receptor sequences come from a young man in good health.

V is TRBV6-5 and J is TRBJ2-7, with D perhaps TRBD1 (6 bases). Trimming shortened V by 5 bases and J by 3 bases, and 11 bases separated the two germline ends. Germline assignment: CDR1 MNHEY and CDR2 SVGAGI. The CDR3 runs 13 residues. The CDR3 sequence: CASSTLRGYEQYF. The CDR3 DNA reads TGTGCCAGCAGTACACTCAGGGGCTACGAGCAGTACTTC.

This chain joins TRBV27 and TRBJ2-1; a possible D gene is TRBD1 (6 bases). There are 14 residues in the CDR3. Deletions cut 4 bases from V and 3 bases from J, with 10 bases between. Germline V CDR1 and CDR2: MNHEY, SMNVEV (reference sequence). In DNA form, the CDR3 reads TGTGCCAGCAGTTCCCAGGACAGCTACAATGAGCAGTTCTTC. It encodes CASSSQDSYNEQFF.

The chain recombines TRBV15 with TRBJ2-7; perhaps TRBD1 as D (6 bases). Germline V gives CDR1 LNHNV, CDR2 YYDKDF (reference sequence). V lost 1 base, J lost 5 bases, and 15 bases lay in between. The CDR3 has 15 amino acids. This CDR3 reads CATSRAAGDLDEQYF. The CDR3 DNA reads TGTGCCACCAGCAGAGCGGCAGGGGACCTCGACGAGCAGTACTTC.

This chain joins TRBV7-2 and TRBJ1-1; D is unresolved. The V end was cut by 3 bases, the J end by 3 bases, with 11 bases between. The CDR3 has 14 amino acids. CDR1 and CDR2 (germline): SGHTA, FQGNSA. In DNA, the CDR3 is TGTGCCAGCAGCTTGTTTCTGGGAGACACTGAAGCTTTCTTT. Its translation: CASSLFLGDTEAFF. The complete variable domain, with remaining parts taken from reference TRBV7-2 and TRBJ1-1, reads GAGVSQSPSNKVTEKGKDVELRCDPISGHTALYWYRQSLGQGLEFLIYFQGNSAPDKSGLPSDRFSAERTGGSVSTLTIQRTQQEDSAVYLCASSLFLGDTEAFFGQGTRLTVV.

The V and J genes are TRBV7-9 and TRBJ1-3; D gene uncertain. This CDR3 has 16 residues. CDR1 is SEHNR and CDR2 is FQNEAQ in the germline V gene (reference sequence). Deletions cut 0 bases from V and 0 bases from J, with 9 bases between. CDR3 sequence (DNA): TGTGCCAGCAGCTTAGCTGGGCAGCCCTCTGGAAACACCATATATTTT. Its translation: CASSLAGQPSGNTIYF.

As regards this clone: The same CDR3 is also encoded by other DNA sequences in this sample. This chain connects TRBV7-9 to TRBJ1-5; D gene uncertain. V lost 1 base, J lost 2 bases, and 6 bases lay in between. The germline V gene encodes CDR1 SEHNR and CDR2 FQNEAQ (reference sequence). The CDR3 is made up of 14 amino acids. The CDR3 sequence: CASSLVGGNQPQHF. CDR3 bases: TGTGCCAGCAGCTTAGTCGGGGGCAATCAGCCCCAGCATTTT.

A note on this clone: This CDR3 is also generated by other DNA sequences in the sample. The chain recombines TRBV7-9 with TRBJ2-7; a weak D match, TRBD1 (5 bases). The V end lost 6 bases, the J end lost 2 bases, and 17 bases lay between the germline ends. Germline CDR1 SEHNR, CDR2 FQNEAQ (reference sequence). The length of the CDR3 is 15 residues. CDR3 bases: TGTGCCAGCAGTCCCCGGTTGGCAGGGACCTACGAGCAGTACTTC. Translation: CASSPRLAGTYEQYF. The full variable domain, in which reference TRBV7-9 and TRBJ2-7 provide the parts outside the CDR3, is DTGVSQNPRHKITKRGQNVTFRCDPISEHNRLYWYRQTLGQGPEFLTYFQNEAQLEKSRLLSDRFSAERPKGSFSTLEIQRTEQGDSAMYLCASSPRLAGTYEQYFGPGTRLTVT.

The chain uses TRBV6-1 and TRBJ2-3; the match to TRBD2 covers 11 bases. The V gene's germline CDR1 is MNHNS and CDR2 SASEGT. Trimming took 7 bases from V and 10 from J; bases not matched to a gene: 10. The CDR3 length is 14 residues. CDR3 residues: CASTLAGGYLSQYF. As DNA, the CDR3 is TGTGCCAGCACCCTAGCGGGAGGATACCTTTCGCAGTATTTT.

The chain links TRBV6-5 to TRBJ2-2, with 10 bases fitting TRBD2. With 7 bases clipped from V and 6 bases from J, the junction kept 2 bases outside the gene matches. The CDR3 runs to 13 residues. The germline gives CDR1 MNHEY, CDR2 SVGAGI. This CDR3 reads CASTLAGSGELFF. CDR3 DNA sequence: TGTGCCAGCACACTAGCGGGATCCGGGGAGCTGTTTTTT.

The chain combines TRBV7-6 with TRBJ1-2; TRBD1 agrees at 9 bases. CDR3 length: 16 amino acids. V was pared by 1 base and J by 6 bases, with 9 bases of the junction left unmatched. Looked up from germline, CDR1 is SGHVS and CDR2 is FNYEAQ. The chain's CDR3 is CASSLDPPTGGHGYTF. CDR3 nucleotides: TGTGCCAGCAGCTTAGACCCTCCTACAGGGGGCCATGGCTACACCTTC. Full variable domain (missing parts from reference TRBV7-6 and TRBJ1-2): GAGVSQSPRYKVTKRGQDVALRCDPISGHVSLYWYRQALGQGPEFLTYFNYEAQQDKSGLPNDRFSAERPEGSISTLTIQRTEQRDSAMYRCASSLDPPTGGHGYTFGSGTRLTVV.

In DNA form, the CDR3 reads TGTGCCAGCAGCCCGGTGGACGGGGTAGAGGAGACCCAGTACTTC. It translates to CASSPVDGVEETQYF. This chain links TRBV5-4 with TRBJ2-5; D is possibly TRBD2 (5 bases). The CDR3 runs to 15 residues. Trimming stripped 4 bases from V and 5 bases from J, with 18 bases between. The germline gives CDR1 SGHNT, CDR2 YYREEE (reference sequence).

This sequence joins TRBV23-1 and TRBJ1-5; no reliable D call. TRBV23-1 is noted as an ORF with a role that remains uncertain. Between the trimmed V and J ends, which lost 7 bases and 2 bases, there was a span of 18 bases. This CDR3 contains 16 residues. CDR3 protein: CASTTFDRTRNQPQHF. CDR3 bases: TGCGCCAGCACTACATTCGACCGAACCCGCAATCAGCCCCAGCATTTT.